This TCR beta chain was obtained from a study of OX40 agonist ivuxolimab in advanced cancers. Overall study results and limits: The investigators did not determine what antigen specificity the expanded peripheral T cells had.

Produced via immunoSEQ multiplex PCR; TCRdb's table is partial and in-frame only. The sample has 65,000 to 80,000 clones, roughly four fifths seen once. V was pared by 0 bases and J by 1 base, with 10 bases between. Germline V gene sequence: CDR1 ENHRY, CDR2 SYGVKD. CDR3 length equals 15 residues. Comments on this clone: Antigen: not known.

The chain couples TRBV10-3 to TRBJ2-7; D is perhaps TRBD1 or TRBD2 (5 bases each). The sequence was collected from an adult with an advanced solid tumor such as melanoma, head and neck, liver or kidney cancer. The material sequenced was CD4+ or CD8+ T cells sorted from blood, taken in a trial of the OX40 agonist ivuxolimab. For the CDR3, the DNA is TGTGCCATCAGTGAGTCGGCAGGGAGTTCCTACGAGCAGTACTTC. It specifies CAISESAGSSYEQYF.